Below, one T cell receptor beta chain is given with its context. This sample stems from a study of blood T cell repertoires in COVID-19. At the level of the study: Some COVID-19 samples were acute and others convalescent; all came from the United States, Italy and Spain. T cells, B-cell-depleted T cells, or PBMCs provided the cDNA or gDNA that served as material.

V shed 5 bases and J shed 1 base, with 11 bases lying between them. Germline V lookup: CDR1 SGHTA, CDR2 FQGTGA. This CDR3 region has 14 residues. Authors' processing steps: Reference gene primer amplification in the assay estimated nucleated cell counts. Assay used: immunoSEQ multiplex PCR; TCRdb lists only in-frame clones, some missing. V and J calls and clone size come straight from that table; D and trimming were deduced from the DNA. The sample holds about 84,000 clones, 60% to 75% seen once. Specimen: peripheral blood. The TCR comes from a man aged 45 to 65 with active or convalescent COVID-19. The chain couples TRBV7-3 to TRBJ1-1; maybe TRBD1 (6 bases). CDR3 in amino acids: CASSRGQENTEAFF. The CDR3 DNA sequence: TGTGCCAGCAGCCGGGGACAAGAGAACACTGAAGCTTTCTTT.